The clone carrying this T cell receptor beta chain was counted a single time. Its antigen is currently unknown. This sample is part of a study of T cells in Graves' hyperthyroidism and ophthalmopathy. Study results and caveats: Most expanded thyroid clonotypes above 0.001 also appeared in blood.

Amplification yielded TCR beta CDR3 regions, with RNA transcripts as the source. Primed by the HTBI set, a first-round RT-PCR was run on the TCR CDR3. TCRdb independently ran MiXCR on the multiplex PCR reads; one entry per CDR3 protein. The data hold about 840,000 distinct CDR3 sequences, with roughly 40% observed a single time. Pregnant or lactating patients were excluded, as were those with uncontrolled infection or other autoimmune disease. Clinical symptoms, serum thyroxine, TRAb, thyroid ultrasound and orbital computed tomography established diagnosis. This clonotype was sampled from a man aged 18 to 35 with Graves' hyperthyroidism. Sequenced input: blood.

Written as DNA, the CDR3 is TGTGCCAGCAGCTCGCTGGACCGAATGAACACTGAAGCTTTCTTT. Its translation is CASSSLDRMNTEAFF. This chain connects TRBV25-1 to TRBJ1-1; D is ambiguous. Per the germline V gene, CDR1 is MGHDK and CDR2 is SYGVNS. The CDR3 consists of 15 residues. Between the trimmed V and J ends, which lost 6 bases and 0 bases, there was a span of 14 bases.